The clone carrying this TCR beta chain was counted at least ten times. Its antigen is undetermined. 8.5 to 10 ml of fresh peripheral blood supplied the PBMCs. This entry is derived from a study of T cells in Graves' hyperthyroidism and ophthalmopathy. Findings of the study overall: The model made its ophthalmopathy prediction, and onset followed a median approximately 6.5 months later.

There were TCR beta CDR3 regions amplified from RNA transcripts. HTBI primers drove first-round RT-PCR of the TCR CDR3. A single record per CDR3 protein comes from TCRdb applying MiXCR to the multiplex PCR reads. The repertoire has roughly 110,000 distinct CDR3 sequences, roughly 15% of them found once; the top ten carry around 44%. This sequence originates from a woman between 45 and 60 years old with Graves' hyperthyroidism. The sequenced sample consisted of blood.

CDR3: CASSLGTSGSSSYNEQFF. CDR3 sequence (DNA): TGTGCCAGCAGCTTGGGAACTAGCGGATCTAGCTCCTACAATGAGCAGTTCTTC. The rearrangement uses TRBV5-8 and TRBJ2-1; 8 nucleotides agree with TRBD2. This CDR3 has 18 amino acids. After removal of 0 bases from V and 0 bases from J, the junction contained 8 bases not matched to a gene. Germline loops: CDR1 SGHTS, CDR2 YDEGEE.